This T cell receptor beta chain is from a study of T-cell memory formation after mild COVID-19. V lost 7 bases and J lost 2, with 12 bases in between. CDR3 length: 13 amino acids. Findings and caveats of the study: CD4+ clones that contracted lay mainly in CM and EM; CD8+ ones lay in EMRA.

One entry per CDR3 protein, called by TCRdb with MiXCR from the 5' RACE reads. The profile shows 540,000 or so distinct CDR3 sequences, roughly 22% of them singletons. This clonotype occurred a few times. Its antigen is unidentified. The sequenced material came from PBMCs or a T cell subset sorted from them (not recorded which). The chain links TRBV12-3 or TRBV12-4 to TRBJ2-7; the D is unclear. This clonotype originated in an adult woman who had mild COVID-19 (a few samples of this study predate the infection). Cell type and time point are not known. The CDR3 sequence: CASTIGSTYEQYF. The CDR3 DNA is TGTGCCAGCACCATAGGCAGTACCTACGAGCAGTACTTC.